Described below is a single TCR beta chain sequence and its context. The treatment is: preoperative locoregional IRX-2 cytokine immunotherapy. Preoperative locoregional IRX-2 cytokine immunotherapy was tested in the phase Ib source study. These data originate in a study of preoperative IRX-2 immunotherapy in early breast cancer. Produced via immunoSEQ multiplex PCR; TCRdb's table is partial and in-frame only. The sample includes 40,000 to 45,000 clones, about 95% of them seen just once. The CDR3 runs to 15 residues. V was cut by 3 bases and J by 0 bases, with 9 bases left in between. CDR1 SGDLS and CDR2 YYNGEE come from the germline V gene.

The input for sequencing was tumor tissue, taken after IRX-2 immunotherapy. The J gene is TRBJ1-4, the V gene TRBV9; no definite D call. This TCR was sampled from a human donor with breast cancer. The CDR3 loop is CASSAWGTTNEKLFF. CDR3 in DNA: TGTGCCAGCAGCGCCTGGGGAACAACTAATGAAAAACTGTTTTTT.